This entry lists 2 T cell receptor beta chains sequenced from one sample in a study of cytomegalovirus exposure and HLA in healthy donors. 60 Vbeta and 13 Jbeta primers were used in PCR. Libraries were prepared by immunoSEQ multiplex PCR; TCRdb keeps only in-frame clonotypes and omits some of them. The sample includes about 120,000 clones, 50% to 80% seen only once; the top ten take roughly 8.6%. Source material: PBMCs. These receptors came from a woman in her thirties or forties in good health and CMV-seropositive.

CDR3 residues: CASSLTGTGRDTQYF. The DNA for the CDR3 is TGTGCCAGCAGCTTAACGGGGACAGGGCGAGATACGCAGTATTTT. The chain has TRBV7-3 and TRBJ2-3; the match to TRBD1 covers 9 bases. V dropped 0 bases and J dropped 5; count of bases not matched to a gene: 3. From germline, CDR1 is SGHTA and CDR2 FQGTGA. The CDR3 consists of 15 residues.

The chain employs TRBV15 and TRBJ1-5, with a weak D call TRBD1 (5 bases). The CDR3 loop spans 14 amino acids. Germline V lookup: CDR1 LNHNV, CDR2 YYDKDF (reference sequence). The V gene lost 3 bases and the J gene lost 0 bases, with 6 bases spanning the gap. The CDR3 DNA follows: TGTGCCACCAGCAGGGGGGGTAGCAATCAGCCCCAGCATTTT. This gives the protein CATSRGGSNQPQHF.